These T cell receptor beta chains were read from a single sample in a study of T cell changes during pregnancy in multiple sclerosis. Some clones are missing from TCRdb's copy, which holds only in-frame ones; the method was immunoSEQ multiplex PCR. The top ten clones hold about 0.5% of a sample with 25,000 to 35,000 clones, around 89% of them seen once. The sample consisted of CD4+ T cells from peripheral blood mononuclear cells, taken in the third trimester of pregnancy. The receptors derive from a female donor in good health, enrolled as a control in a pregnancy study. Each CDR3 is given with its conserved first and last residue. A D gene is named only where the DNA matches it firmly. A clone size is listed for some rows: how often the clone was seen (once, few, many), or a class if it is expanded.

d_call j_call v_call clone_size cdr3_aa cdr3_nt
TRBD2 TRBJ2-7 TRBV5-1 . CASSFGGDLVYEQYF TGCGCCAGCAGCTTTGGGGGGGATCTGGTCTACGAGCAGTACTTC
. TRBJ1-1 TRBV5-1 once CASSVRGGGENTEAFF TGCGCCAGCAGCGTACGGGGGGGTGGGGAGAACACTGAAGCTTTCTTT
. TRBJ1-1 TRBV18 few CASSPPPRVAAFF TGTGCCAGCTCACCACCCCCTCGGGTGGCAGCTTTCTTT
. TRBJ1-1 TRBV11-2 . CASSLDLGGGTEAFF TGTGCCAGCAGCTTAGATTTGGGGGGAGGAACTGAAGCTTTCTTT
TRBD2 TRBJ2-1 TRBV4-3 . CASSQDPFVRGNEQFF TGCGCCAGCAGCCAAGACCCTTTTGTGCGGGGGAATGAGCAGTTCTTC
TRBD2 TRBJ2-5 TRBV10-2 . CASVIAGRKTQYF TGCGCCAGTGTTATAGCGGGGCGAAAGACCCAGTACTTC
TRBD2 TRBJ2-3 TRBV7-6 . CASSRLASPTDTQYF TGTGCCAGCAGCAGACTAGCGAGTCCCACAGATACGCAGTATTTT
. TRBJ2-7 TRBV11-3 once CASSPSFGQNYEQYF TGTGCCAGCAGCCCTAGCTTTGGACAGAACTACGAGCAGTACTTC
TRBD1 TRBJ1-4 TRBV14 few CASSHDRELFF TGTGCCAGCAGCCACGACAGGGAACTGTTTTTT
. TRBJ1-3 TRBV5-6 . CASSQANTIYF TGTGCCAGCAGCCAAGCAAACACCATATATTTT
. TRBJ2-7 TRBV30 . CAWSWAGNYEQYF TGTGCCTGGAGTTGGGCAGGCAACTACGAGCAGTACTTC
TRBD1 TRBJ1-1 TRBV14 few CASSLLTGVTEAFF TGTGCCAGCAGCCTATTGACAGGGGTCACTGAAGCTTTCTTT
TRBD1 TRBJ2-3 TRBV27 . CASSDDRGGDTQYF TGTGCCAGCAGTGACGACAGGGGAGGAGATACGCAGTATTTT
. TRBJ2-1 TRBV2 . CASSEAGVGLNEQFF TGTGCCAGCAGTGAAGCAGGGGTCGGATTAAATGAGCAGTTCTTC
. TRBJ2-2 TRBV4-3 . CASSQIQNTGELFF TGCGCCAGCAGCCAAATACAGAACACCGGGGAGCTGTTTTTT
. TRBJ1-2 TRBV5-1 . CASSPGGEWLLGYGYTF TGCGCCAGCAGCCCGGGGGGGGAATGGTTGCTTGGCTATGGCTACACCTTC
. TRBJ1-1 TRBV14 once CASSRGGGTFF TGTGCCAGCAGCCGGGGGGGCGGAACTTTCTTT
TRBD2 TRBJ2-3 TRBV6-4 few CASSDSSGGADTQYF TGTGCCAGCAGTGACTCTAGCGGGGGGGCAGATACGCAGTATTTT
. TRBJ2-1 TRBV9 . CASSHPGEQFF TGTGCCAGCAGCCACCCCGGGGAGCAGTTCTTC
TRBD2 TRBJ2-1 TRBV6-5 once CASTGLAASNEQFF TGTGCCAGCACCGGACTAGCGGCCTCCAATGAGCAGTTCTTC
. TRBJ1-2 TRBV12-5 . CASGFQGGNGYTF TGTGCTAGTGGTTTCCAGGGCGGGAATGGCTACACCTTC
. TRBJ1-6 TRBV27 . CASSLKGGGSSYNSPLHF TGTGCCAGCAGTTTAAAGGGTGGTGGGAGCTCCTATAATTCACCCCTCCACTTT
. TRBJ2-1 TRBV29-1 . CSVEEGTPNSYNEQFF TGCAGCGTTGAGGAGGGGACCCCAAACTCCTACAATGAGCAGTTCTTC
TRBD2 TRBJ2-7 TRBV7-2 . CASTTGGDQTYEQYF TGTGCCAGCACCACGGGGGGGGACCAGACCTACGAGCAGTACTTC
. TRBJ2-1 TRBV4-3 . CASSRGGQVYEQFF TGCGCCAGCAGCCGGGGGGGACAGGTCTATGAGCAGTTCTTC